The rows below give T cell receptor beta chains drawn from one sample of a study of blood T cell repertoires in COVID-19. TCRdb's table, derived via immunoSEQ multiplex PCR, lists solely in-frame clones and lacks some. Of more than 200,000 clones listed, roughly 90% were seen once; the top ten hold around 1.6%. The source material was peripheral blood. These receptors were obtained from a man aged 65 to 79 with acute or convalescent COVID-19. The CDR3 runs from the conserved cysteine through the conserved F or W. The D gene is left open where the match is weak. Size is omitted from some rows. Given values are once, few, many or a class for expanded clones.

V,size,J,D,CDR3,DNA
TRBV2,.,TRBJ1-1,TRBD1,CASSAPGLRGRTEAFF,TGTGCCAGCAGTGCCCCCGGTCTCAGGGGGCGCACTGAAGCTTTCTTT
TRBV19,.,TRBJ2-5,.,CASKPDRNQETQYF,TGTGCCAGTAAACCGGACAGAAACCAAGAGACCCAGTACTTC
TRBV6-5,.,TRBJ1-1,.,CATTQANTEAFF,TGTGCGACGACACAAGCGAACACTGAAGCTTTCTTT
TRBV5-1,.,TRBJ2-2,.,CASSFGSGTGELFF,TGCGCCAGCAGCTTCGGGAGTGGCACCGGGGAGCTGTTTTTT
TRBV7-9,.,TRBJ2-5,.,CASTIIQETQYF,TGTGCCAGCACCATCATCCAAGAGACCCAGTACTTC
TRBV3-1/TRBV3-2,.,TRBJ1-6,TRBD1,CASSYQSGTGHSPLHF,TGTGCCAGCAGTTATCAGTCCGGGACAGGGCACTCACCCCTCCACTTT
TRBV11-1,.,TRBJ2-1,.,CASSSRTEGNEQFF,TGTGCCAGCAGCTCGCGGACCGAGGGTAATGAGCAGTTCTTC
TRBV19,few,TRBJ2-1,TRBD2,CASSRTSGSFMDEQFF,TGTGCCAGTAGTAGGACTAGCGGGAGTTTTATGGATGAGCAGTTCTTC
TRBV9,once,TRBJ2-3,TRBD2,CASSVSSGRGTTQYF,TGTGCCAGCAGCGTAAGCAGCGGGAGGGGTACCACGCAGTATTTT
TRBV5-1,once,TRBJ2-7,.,CASSSNREQQYF,TGCGCCAGCAGCTCCAACAGGGAGCAGCAGTACTTC
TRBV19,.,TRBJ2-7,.,CASSSRRSSYEQYF,TGTGCCAGTAGTTCGCGGCGGAGCTCCTACGAGCAGTACTTC
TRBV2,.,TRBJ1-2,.,CASSDTEGYTF,TGTGCCAGCAGTGACACAGAAGGCTACACCTTC
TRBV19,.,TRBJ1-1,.,CASSFRRNTEAFF,TGTGCCAGTAGTTTCAGGCGGAACACTGAAGCTTTCTTT
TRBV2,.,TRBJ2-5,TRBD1,CASRMTGGRETQYF,TGTGCCAGCAGGATGACAGGGGGCAGGGAGACCCAGTACTTC
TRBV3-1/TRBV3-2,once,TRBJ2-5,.,CASSPLAARGTQYF,TGTGCCAGCAGCCCCTTAGCTGCCCGGGGGACCCAGTACTTC
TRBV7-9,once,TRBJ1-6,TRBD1,CASSLGQGSINSPLHF,TGTGCCAGCAGCTTAGGACAGGGGAGTATTAATTCACCCCTCCACTTT
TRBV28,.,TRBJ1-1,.,CATIPQGERHTEAFF,TGTGCCACTATCCCACAGGGTGAGAGGCACACTGAAGCTTTCTTT
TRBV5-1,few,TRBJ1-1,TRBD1,CASSLFGQGNVAFF,TGCGCCAGCAGCTTGTTCGGACAGGGAAACGTGGCTTTCTTT
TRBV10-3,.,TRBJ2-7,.,CAISESGSFGYEQYF,TGTGCCATCAGTGAGTCCGGGAGTTTCGGCTACGAGCAGTACTTC
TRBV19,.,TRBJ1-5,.,CASSIVIHSRQPQHF,TGTGCCAGTAGTATAGTTATTCACAGTCGGCAGCCCCAGCATTTT
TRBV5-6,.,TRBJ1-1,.,CASSLGRVGSEAFF,TGTGCCAGCAGCTTGGGCAGGGTCGGATCTGAAGCTTTCTTT
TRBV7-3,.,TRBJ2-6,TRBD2,CASSSRLAGGTGANVLTF,TGTGCCAGCAGCTCCCGACTAGCGGGAGGTACTGGGGCCAACGTCCTGACTTTC
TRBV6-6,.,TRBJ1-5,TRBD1,CASSLRTGAGLYQPQHF,TGTGCCAGCAGTCTGCGGACAGGGGCCGGACTATATCAGCCCCAGCATTTT
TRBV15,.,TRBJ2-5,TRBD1,CATSRGQGNQETQYF,TGTGCCACCAGCAGAGGACAGGGCAACCAAGAGACCCAGTACTTC
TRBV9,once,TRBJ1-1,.,CASSVALLSEAFF,TGTGCCAGCAGCGTAGCTTTGTTATCTGAAGCTTTCTTT
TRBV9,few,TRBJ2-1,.,CASSGSPGDEQFF,TGTGCCAGCAGTGGATCCCCGGGGGATGAGCAGTTCTTC
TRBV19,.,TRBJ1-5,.,CASSPFGRGNNQPQHF,TGTGCCAGCAGCCCTTTCGGCAGGGGAAACAATCAGCCCCAGCATTTT
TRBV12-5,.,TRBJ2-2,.,CASGLGVTGELFF,TGTGCTAGTGGTCTAGGGGTTACCGGGGAGCTGTTTTTT
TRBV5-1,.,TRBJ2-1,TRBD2,CASSLGTSGRAEQFF,TGCGCCAGCAGCTTGGGTACTAGCGGGAGAGCTGAGCAGTTCTTC
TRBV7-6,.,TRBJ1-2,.,CASSLDTSMYGYTF,TGTGCCAGCAGCTTAGACACATCGATGTATGGCTACACCTTC
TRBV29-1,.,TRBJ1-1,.,CSVDRHGNTEAFF,TGCAGCGTTGATAGACACGGGAACACTGAAGCTTTCTTT
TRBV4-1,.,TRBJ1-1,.,CASSQVWEGTEAFF,TGCGCCAGCAGCCAAGTATGGGAGGGCACTGAAGCTTTCTTT
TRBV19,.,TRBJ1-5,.,CASSIGRVGNQPQHF,TGTGCCAGTAGTATAGGCAGGGTTGGCAATCAGCCCCAGCATTTT
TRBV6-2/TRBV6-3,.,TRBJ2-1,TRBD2,CASSYWLTSGKSYNEQFF,TGTGCCAGCAGTTACTGGTTGACTAGCGGGAAATCCTACAATGAGCAGTTCTTC
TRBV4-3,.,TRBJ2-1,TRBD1,CASSQDNTRAGGFHEQFF,TGCGCCAGCAGCCAAGATAACACGCGAGCAGGGGGCTTCCATGAGCAGTTCTTC
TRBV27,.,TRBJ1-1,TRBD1,CASSLVQGGRAEAFF,TGTGCCAGCAGTTTAGTACAGGGGGGGAGGGCTGAAGCTTTCTTT
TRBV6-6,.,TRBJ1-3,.,CASRQTSTLSGNTIYF,TGTGCCAGCAGGCAGACCTCGACTCTCTCTGGAAACACCATATATTTT
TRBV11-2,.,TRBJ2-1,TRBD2,CASSLVATSGTYNEQFF,TGTGCCAGCAGCTTAGTCGCGACTAGCGGGACCTACAATGAGCAGTTCTTC
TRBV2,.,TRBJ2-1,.,CASSDDSRRINEQFF,TGTGCCAGCAGTGACGACAGCCGAAGGATCAATGAGCAGTTCTTC
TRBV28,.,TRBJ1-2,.,CASSTGQNYGYTF,TGTGCCAGCAGTACAGGCCAGAACTATGGCTACACCTTC
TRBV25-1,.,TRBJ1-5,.,CASSGQGNQPQHF,TGTGCCAGCAGTGGACAGGGCAATCAGCCCCAGCATTTT
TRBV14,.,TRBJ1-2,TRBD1,CASSQDRDRGAYGYTF,TGTGCCAGCAGCCAGGACCGGGACAGGGGCGCTTATGGCTACACCTTC
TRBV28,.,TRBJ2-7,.,CASSFSPWTIDYEQYF,TGTGCCAGCAGTTTTTCCCCTTGGACTATTGACTACGAGCAGTACTTC
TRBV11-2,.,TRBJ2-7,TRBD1,CASSPTGAEQYF,TGTGCCAGCAGTCCAACAGGGGCCGAGCAGTACTTC
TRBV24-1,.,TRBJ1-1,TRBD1,CATSDGQGTAEAFF,TGTGCCACCAGTGATGGACAGGGAACGGCTGAAGCTTTCTTT
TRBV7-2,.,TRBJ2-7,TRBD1,CASSRGQGFVKQYF,TGTGCCAGCAGCCGGGGACAGGGTTTCGTCAAGCAGTACTTC
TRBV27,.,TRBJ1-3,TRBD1,CASRTGGTGNTIYF,TGTGCCAGCCGGACAGGGGGCACTGGAAACACCATATATTTT
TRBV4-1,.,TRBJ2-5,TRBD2,CASSQETSEETQYF,TGCGCCAGCAGCCAAGAGACTAGCGAAGAGACCCAGTACTTC
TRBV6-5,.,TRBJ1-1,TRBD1,CASSLQGTGGPEAFF,TGTGCCAGCAGCTTACAGGGGACAGGGGGCCCTGAAGCTTTCTTT
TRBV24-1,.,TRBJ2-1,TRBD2,CATSDPGLAYDNEQFF,TGTGCCACCAGTGACCCGGGACTAGCATACGACAATGAGCAGTTCTTC